This entry concerns a single TCR beta chain. Its target is not known. The CDR3 contains 15 residues. The junction had 5 bases not matched to a gene; V was cut back by 2 bases and J by 5 bases. Looked up from germline, CDR1 is MDHEN and CDR2 is SYDVKM. The repertoire was sequenced with immunoSEQ multiplex PCR; TCRdb's copy has only in-frame clones and lacks some. This table holds around 20,000 clones, 77% found once. This specimen belongs to a study of ipilimumab plus nivolumab after autologous stem cell transplantation. For the study at large: Typical patient got 5 ipilimumab doses and about eight nivolumab doses (median). The DLBCL cohort had primary refractory and relapsed disease, with 18-month progression-free survival of about 82% and 31%. Study-wide results and caveats: The authors say TCR, Treg and microbiome findings warrant further study.

Patients got ipilimumab 1 mg/kg beginning 14 to 28 days post-transplant. This rearrangement joins TRBV28 to TRBJ2-1; 8 nucleotides agree with TRBD1. The receptor was isolated from a male donor with diffuse large B-cell lymphoma. Sequencing used PBMCs, obtained in a trial of ipilimumab plus nivolumab as post-transplant consolidation. The chain's CDR3 is CASSLPQGAHNEQFF. The CDR3 DNA reads TGTGCCAGCAGTTTACCCCAGGGGGCCCACAATGAGCAGTTCTTC.